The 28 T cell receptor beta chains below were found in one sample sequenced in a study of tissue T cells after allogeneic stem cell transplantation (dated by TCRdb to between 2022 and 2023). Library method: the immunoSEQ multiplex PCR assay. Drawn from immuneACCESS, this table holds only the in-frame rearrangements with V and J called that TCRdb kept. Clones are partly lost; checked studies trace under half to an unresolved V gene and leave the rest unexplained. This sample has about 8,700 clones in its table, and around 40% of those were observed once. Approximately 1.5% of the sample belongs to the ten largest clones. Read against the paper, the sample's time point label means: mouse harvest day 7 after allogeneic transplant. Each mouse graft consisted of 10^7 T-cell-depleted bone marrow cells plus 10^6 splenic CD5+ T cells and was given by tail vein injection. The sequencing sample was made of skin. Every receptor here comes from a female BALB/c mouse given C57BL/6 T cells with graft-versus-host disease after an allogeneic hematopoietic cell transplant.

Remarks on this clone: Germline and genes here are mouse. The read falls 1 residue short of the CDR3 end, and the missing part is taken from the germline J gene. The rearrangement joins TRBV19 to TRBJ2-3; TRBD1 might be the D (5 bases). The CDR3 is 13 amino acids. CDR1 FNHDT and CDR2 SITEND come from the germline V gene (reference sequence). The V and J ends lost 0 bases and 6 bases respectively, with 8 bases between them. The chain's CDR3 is CASSIVRQETLYF. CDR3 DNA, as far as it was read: TGTGCCAGCAGTATAGTCCGACAGGAAACGCTGTAT.

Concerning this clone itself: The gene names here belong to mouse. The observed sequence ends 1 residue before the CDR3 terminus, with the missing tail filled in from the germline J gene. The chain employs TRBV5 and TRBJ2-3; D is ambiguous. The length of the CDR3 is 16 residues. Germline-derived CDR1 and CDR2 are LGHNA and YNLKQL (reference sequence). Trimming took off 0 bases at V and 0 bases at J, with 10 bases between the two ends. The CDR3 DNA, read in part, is TGTGCCAGCAGCCAAGATAGGAGGCCTAGTGCAGAAACGCTGTAT. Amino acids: CASSQDRRPSAETLY. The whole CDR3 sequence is CASSQDRRPSAETLYF.

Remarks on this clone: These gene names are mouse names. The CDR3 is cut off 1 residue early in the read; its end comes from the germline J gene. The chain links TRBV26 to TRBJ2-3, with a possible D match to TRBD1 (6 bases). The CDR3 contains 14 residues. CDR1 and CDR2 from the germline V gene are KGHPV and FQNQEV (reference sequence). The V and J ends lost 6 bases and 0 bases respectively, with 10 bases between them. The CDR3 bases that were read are TGTGCCAGCAGCTCCGGGACAAGTGCAGAAACGCTGTAT. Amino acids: CASSSGTSAETLY. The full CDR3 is CASSSGTSAETLYF.

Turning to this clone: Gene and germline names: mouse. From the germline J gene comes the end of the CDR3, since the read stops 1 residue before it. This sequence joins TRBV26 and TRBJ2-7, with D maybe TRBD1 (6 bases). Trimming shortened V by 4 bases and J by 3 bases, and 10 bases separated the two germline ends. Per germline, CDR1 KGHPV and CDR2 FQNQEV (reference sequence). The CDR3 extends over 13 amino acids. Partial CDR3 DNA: TGTGCCAGCAGTCGGGACACCCTCTATGAACAGTAC. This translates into CASSRDTLYEQY. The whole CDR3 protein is CASSRDTLYEQYF.

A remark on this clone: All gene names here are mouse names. CDR3 protein: CASSFSQNTLYF. The CDR3 bases that were read are TGTGCCAGCAGTTTTAGTCAAAACACCTTGTAC. The V and J genes are TRBV15 and TRBJ2-4; D uncertain. The read ends 1 residue early relative to the CDR3; the germline J gene fills the gap. Per the germline V gene, CDR1 is SGHND and CDR2 is FRSKSL. V gave up 3 bases and J gave up 0 bases, with 1 base separating them. This CDR3 is built from 12 residues.

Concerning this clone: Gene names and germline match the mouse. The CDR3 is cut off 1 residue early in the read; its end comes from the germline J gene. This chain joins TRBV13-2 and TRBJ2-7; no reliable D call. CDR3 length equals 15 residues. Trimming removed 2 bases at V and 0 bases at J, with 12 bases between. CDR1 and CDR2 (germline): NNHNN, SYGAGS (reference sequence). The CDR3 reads CASGEYGRSSYEQYF. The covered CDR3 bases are TGTGCCAGCGGTGAGTATGGGAGGAGCTCCTATGAACAGTAC.

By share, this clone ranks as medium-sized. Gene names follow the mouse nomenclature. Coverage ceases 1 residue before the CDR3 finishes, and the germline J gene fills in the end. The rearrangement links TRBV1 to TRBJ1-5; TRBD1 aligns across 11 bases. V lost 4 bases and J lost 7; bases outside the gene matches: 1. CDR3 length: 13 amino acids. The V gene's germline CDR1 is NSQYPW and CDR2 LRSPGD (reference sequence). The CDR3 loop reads CTCSEGQGAAPLF. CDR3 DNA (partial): TGCACCTGCAGTGAGGGACAGGGGGCAGCTCCGCTT.

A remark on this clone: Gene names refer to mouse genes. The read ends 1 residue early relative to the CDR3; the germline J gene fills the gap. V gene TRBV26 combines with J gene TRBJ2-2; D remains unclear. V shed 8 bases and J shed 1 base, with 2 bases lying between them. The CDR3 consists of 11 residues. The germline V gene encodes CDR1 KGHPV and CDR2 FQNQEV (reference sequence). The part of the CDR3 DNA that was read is TGTGCCAGCGGAAACACCGGGCAGCTCTAC. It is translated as CASGNTGQLY. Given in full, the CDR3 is CASGNTGQLYF.

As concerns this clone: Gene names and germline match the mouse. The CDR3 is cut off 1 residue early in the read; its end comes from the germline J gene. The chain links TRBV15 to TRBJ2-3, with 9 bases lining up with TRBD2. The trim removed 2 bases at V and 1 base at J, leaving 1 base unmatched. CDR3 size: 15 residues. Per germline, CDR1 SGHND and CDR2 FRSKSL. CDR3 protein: CASSLLGGGAETLYF. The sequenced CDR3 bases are TGTGCCAGCAGTTTACTGGGGGGGGGTGCAGAAACGCTGTAT.

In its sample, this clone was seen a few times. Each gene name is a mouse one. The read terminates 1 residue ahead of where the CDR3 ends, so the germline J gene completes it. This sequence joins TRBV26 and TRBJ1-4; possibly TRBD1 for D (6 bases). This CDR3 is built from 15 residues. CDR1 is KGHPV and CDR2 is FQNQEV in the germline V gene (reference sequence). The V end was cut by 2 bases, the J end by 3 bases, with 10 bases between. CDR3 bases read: TGTGCCAGCAGTCTGGGCGGGGGGCCCAACGAAAGATTATTT. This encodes CASSLGGGPNERLF. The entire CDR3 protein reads CASSLGGGPNERLFF.

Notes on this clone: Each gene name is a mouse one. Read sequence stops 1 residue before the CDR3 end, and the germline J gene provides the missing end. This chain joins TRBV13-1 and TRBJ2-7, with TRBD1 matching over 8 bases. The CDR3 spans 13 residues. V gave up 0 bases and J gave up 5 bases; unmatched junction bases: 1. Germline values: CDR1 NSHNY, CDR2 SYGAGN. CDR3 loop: CASSDVTGDEQYF. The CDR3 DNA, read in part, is TGTGCCAGCAGTGATGTGACAGGGGATGAACAGTAC.

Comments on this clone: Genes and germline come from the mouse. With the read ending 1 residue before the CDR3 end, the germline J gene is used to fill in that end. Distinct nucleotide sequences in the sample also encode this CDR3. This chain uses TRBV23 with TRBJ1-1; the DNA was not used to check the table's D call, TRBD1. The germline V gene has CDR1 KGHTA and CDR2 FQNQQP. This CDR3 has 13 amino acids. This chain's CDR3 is CSSSQSRGGEVFF. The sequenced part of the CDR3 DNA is TGCTCCAGCAGTCAATCGAGGGGAGGGGAAGTCTTC.

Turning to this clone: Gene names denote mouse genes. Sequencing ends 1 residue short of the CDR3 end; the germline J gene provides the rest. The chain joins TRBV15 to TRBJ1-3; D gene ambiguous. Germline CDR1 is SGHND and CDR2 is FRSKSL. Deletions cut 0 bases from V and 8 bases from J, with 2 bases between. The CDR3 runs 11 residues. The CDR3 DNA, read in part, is TGTGCCAGCAGTTTAGCTGATACGCTCTAT. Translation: CASSLADTLY. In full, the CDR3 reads CASSLADTLYF.

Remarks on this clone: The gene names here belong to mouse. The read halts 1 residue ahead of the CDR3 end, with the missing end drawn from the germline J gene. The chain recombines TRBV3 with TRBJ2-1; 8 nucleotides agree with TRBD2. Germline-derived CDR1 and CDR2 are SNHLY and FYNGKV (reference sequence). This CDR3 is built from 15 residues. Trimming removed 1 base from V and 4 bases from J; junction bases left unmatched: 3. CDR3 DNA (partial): TGTGCCAGCAGCTTAGTGGCTGGGGGGTATGCTGAGCAGTTC. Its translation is CASSLVAGGYAEQF. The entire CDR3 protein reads CASSLVAGGYAEQFF.

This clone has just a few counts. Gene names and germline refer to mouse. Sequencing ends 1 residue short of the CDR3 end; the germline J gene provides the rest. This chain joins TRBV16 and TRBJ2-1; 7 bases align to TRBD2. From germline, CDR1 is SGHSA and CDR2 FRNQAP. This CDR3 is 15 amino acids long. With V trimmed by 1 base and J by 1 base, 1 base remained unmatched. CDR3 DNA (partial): TGTGCAAGCAGCTTAGGGGGGGGAAACTATGCTGAGCAGTTC. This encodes CASSLGGGNYAEQF. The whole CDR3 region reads CASSLGGGNYAEQFF.

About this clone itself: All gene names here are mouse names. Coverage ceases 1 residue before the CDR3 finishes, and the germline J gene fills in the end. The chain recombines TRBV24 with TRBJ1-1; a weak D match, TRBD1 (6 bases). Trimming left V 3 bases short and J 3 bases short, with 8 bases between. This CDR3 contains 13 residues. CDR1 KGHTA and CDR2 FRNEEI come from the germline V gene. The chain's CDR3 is CASSLDRHTEVFF. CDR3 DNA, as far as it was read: TGTGCCAGCAGTCTCGACAGGCACACAGAAGTCTTC.

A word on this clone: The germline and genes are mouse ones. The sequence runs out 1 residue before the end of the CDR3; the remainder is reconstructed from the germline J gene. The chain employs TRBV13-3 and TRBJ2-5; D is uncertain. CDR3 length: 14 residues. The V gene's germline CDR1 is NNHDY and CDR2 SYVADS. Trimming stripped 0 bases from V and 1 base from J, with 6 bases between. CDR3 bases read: TGTGCCAGCAGTGATGAGAGGGACCAAGACACCCAGTAC. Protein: CASSDERDQDTQY. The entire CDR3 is CASSDERDQDTQYF.

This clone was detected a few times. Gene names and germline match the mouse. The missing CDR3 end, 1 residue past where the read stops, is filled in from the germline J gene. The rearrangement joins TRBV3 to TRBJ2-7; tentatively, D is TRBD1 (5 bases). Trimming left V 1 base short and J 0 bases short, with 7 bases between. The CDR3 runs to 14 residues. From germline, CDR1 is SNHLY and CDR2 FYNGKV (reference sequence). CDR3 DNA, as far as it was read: TGTGCCAGCAGCTTAGGACAGATCTCCTATGAACAGTAC. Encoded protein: CASSLGQISYEQY. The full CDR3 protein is CASSLGQISYEQYF.

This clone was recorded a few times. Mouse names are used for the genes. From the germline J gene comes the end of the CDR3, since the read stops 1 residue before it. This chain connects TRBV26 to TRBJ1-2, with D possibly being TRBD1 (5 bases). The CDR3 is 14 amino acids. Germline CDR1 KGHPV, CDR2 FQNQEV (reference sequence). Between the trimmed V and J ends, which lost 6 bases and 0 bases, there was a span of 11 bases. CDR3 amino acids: CASRPGKTNSDYTF. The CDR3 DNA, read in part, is TGTGCCAGCAGACCAGGGAAAACAAACTCCGACTACACC.

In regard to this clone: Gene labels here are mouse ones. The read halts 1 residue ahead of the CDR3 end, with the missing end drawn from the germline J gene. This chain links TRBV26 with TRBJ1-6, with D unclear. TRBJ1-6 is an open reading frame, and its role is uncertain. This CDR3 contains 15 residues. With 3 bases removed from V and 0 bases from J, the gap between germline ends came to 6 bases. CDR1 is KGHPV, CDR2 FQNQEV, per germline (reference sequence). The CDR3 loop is CASSLTSSYNSPLYF. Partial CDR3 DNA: TGTGCCAGCAGTCTTACATCTTCCTATAATTCGCCCCTCTAC.

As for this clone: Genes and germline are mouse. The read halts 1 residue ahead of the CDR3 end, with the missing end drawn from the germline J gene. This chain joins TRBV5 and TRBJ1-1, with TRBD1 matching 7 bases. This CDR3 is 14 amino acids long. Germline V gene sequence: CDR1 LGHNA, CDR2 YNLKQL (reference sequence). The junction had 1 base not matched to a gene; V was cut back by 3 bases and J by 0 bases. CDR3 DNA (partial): TGTGCCAGCAGCCAGGGACAGCCAAACACAGAAGTCTTC. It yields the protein CASSQGQPNTEVF. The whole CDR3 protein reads CASSQGQPNTEVFF.

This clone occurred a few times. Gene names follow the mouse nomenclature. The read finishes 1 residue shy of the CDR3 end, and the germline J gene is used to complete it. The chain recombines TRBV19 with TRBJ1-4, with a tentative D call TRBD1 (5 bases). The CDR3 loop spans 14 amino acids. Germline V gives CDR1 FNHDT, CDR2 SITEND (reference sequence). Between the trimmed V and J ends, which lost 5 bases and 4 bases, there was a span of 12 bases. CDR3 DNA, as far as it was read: TGTGCCAGCAGGACCTTTGGGGGCAACGAAAGATTATTT. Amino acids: CASRTFGGNERLF. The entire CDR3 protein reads CASRTFGGNERLFF.

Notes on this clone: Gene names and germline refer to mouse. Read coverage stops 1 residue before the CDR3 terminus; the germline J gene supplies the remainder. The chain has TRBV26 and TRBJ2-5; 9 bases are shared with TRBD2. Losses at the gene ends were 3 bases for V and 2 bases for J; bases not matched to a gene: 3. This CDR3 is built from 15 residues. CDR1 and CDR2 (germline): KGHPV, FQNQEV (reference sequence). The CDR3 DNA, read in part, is TGTGCCAGCAGTCTTAGGACTGGGGTCCAAGACACCCAGTAC. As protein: CASSLRTGVQDTQY. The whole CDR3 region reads CASSLRTGVQDTQYF.

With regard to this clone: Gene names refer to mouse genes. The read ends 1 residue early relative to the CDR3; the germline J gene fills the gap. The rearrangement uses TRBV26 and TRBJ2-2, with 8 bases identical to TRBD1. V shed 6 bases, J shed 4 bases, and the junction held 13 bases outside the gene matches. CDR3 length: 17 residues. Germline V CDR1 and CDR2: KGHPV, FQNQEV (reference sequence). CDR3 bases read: TGTGCCAGCAGCTCATTTCAGGGGGCTCTCGGCACCGGGCAGCTCTAC. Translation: CASSSFQGALGTGQLY. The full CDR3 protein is CASSSFQGALGTGQLYF. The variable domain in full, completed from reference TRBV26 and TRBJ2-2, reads NSKVIQTPRYLVKGQGQKAKMRCIPEKGHPVVFWYQQNKNNEFKFLINFQNQEVLQQIDMTEKRFSAECPSNSPCSLEIQSSEAGDSALYLCASSSFQGALGTGQLYFGEGSKLTVL.

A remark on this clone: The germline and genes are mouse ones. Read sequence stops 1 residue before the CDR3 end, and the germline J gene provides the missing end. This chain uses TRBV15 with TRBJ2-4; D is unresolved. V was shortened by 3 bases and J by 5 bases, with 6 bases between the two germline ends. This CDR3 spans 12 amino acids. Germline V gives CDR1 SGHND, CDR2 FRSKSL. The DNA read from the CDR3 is TGTGCCAGCAGTTTTAACGGAAACACCTTGTAC. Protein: CASSFNGNTLY. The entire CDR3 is CASSFNGNTLYF.

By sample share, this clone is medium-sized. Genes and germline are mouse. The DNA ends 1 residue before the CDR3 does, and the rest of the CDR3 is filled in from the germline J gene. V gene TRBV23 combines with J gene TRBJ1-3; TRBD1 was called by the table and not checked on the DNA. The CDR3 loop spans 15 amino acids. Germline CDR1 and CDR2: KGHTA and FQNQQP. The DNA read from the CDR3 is TGCTCCAGCAGTCAAGACATAAATTCTGGAAATACGCTCTAT. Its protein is CSSSQDINSGNTLY. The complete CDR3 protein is CSSSQDINSGNTLYF.

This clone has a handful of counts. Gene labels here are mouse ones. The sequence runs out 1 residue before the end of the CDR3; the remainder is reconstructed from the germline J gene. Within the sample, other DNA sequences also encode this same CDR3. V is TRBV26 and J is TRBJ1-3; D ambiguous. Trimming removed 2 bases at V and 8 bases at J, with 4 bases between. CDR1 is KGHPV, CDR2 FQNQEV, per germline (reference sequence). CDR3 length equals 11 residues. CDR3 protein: CASSLGDTLYF. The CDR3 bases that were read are TGTGCCAGCAGTCTGGGAGATACGCTCTAT.

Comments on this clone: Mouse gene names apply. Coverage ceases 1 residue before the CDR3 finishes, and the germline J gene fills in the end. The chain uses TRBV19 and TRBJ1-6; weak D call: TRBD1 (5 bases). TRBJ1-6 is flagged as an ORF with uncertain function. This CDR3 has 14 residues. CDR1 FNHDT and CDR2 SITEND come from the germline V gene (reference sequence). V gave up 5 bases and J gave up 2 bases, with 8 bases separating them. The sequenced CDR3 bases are TGTGCCAGCAGACGGACAACCTATAATTCGCCCCTCTAC. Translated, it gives CASRRTTYNSPLY. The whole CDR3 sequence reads CASRRTTYNSPLYF.